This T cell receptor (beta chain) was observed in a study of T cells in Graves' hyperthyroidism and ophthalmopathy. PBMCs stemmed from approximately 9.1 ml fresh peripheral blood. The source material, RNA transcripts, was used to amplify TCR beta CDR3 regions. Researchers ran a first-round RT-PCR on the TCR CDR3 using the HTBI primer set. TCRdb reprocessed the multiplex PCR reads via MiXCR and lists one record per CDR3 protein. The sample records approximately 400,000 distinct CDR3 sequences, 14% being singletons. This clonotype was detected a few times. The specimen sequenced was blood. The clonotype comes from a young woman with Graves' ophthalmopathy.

CDR3 in DNA: TGTGCCAGCAGCCAAGACGGGACAGGGGGCTACACCGGGGAGCTGTTTTTT. This codes for CASSQDGTGGYTGELFF. The chain combines TRBV14 with TRBJ2-2, with 12 bases identical to TRBD1. Looked up from germline, CDR1 is SGHDN and CDR2 is FVKESK. Unmatched junction bases numbered 2, after V lost 0 bases and J lost 3 bases. This CDR3 has 17 residues.